A single sample gave rise to the 23 T cell receptor beta chains below, sequenced in a study of cytomegalovirus exposure and HLA in healthy donors. Both 60 Vbeta primers and 13 Jbeta primers went into the PCR. Some clones are missing from TCRdb's copy, which holds only in-frame ones; the method was immunoSEQ multiplex PCR. This table holds approximately 85,000 clones, approximately 72% found once. The sample taken for sequencing was PBMCs. These receptors all come from a woman in her forties in good health and CMV-seropositive.

In this sample, this clone turned up once. The gene calls are TRBV25-1 and TRBJ2-3, with 11 bases fitting TRBD2. The CDR3 consists of 15 residues. V lost 6 bases and J lost 0; bases outside the gene matches: 2. Germline V gene data show CDR1 as MGHDK and CDR2 as SYGVNS. CDR3 bases: TGTGCCAGCAGGTCTAGCGGGGGGAGCACAGATACGCAGTATTTT. Translated: CASRSSGGSTDTQYF. Drawing the rest from reference TRBV25-1 and TRBJ2-3, the complete variable domain is EADIYQTPRYLVIGTGKKITLECSQTMGHDKMYWYQQDPGMELHLIHYSYGVNSTEKGDLSSESTVSRIRTEHFPLTLESARPSHTSQYLCASRSSGGSTDTQYFGPGTRLTVL.

This chain joins TRBV2 and TRBJ1-1, with D maybe TRBD1 (6 bases). The CDR3 spans 13 residues. The germline CDR1 and CDR2 sequences are SNHLY and FYNNEI. Trimming pared 4 bases from V and 1 base from J, leaving 7 bases between. CDR3 in amino acids: CASSAQGNTEAFF. Written as DNA, the CDR3 is TGTGCCAGCAGTGCACAGGGGAACACTGAAGCTTTCTTT.

The genes are TRBV29-1 and TRBJ2-6; 10 nucleotides match TRBD2. The V segment lost 5 bases and the J segment 4 bases; nucleotides outside the gene matches: 14. Looked up from germline, CDR1 is SQVTM and CDR2 is ANQGSEA. The CDR3 is 18 amino acids. CDR3 sequence (DNA): TGCAGCGTTAGTCGAAGCGGGAGGGCCCTCGACGGGGCCAACGTCCTGACTTTC. It yields the protein CSVSRSGRALDGANVLTF.

V gene TRBV30 combines with J gene TRBJ2-7, with TRBD2 as a possible D gene (5 bases). The CDR3 has 11 amino acids. CDR1 GTSNPN and CDR2 SVGIG come from the germline V gene (reference sequence). The V end was cut by 2 bases, the J end by 7 bases, with 9 bases between. CDR3 residues: CAWSRSGEQYF. The DNA of the CDR3 is TGTGCCTGGAGTCGTTCGGGAGAGCAGTACTTC.

The V call is TRBV29-1, the J call TRBJ2-3, with TRBD1 as a possible D gene (6 bases). CDR3 size: 15 residues. Trimming stripped 1 base from V and 0 bases from J, with 11 bases between. Germline lookup yields CDR1 SQVTM and CDR2 ANQGSEA. The CDR3 DNA is TGCAGCGTTGAAGGACAGGCCACTAGCACAGATACGCAGTATTTT. Protein product: CSVEGQATSTDTQYF.

The CDR3 spells CAWTKGQGKNQPQHF. The CDR3, as DNA: TGTGCCTGGACCAAAGGACAGGGGAAAAATCAGCCCCAGCATTTT. This chain joins TRBV30 and TRBJ1-5; 9 bases line up with TRBD1. The CDR3 has 15 residues. Losses at the gene ends were 4 bases for V and 4 bases for J; bases not matched to a gene: 8. CDR1 GTSNPN and CDR2 SVGIG come from the germline V gene (reference sequence).

This clone was found a few times. V and J are TRBV29-1 and TRBJ2-1; 7 nucleotides agree with TRBD1. Trimming cost V 6 bases and J 10 bases; bases outside gene matches: 6. The germline gives CDR1 SQVTM, CDR2 ANQGSEA. There are 11 residues in the CDR3. CDR3 amino acids: CSVHDREEQFF. The DNA of the CDR3 is TGCAGCGTGCACGACAGGGAGGAGCAGTTCTTC.

This clone was seen only once. This chain links TRBV27 with TRBJ2-3; D might be TRBD1 (6 bases). The germline CDR1 and CDR2 sequences are MNHEY and SMNVEV (reference sequence). The CDR3 length is 13 residues. The V end was cut by 6 bases, the J end by 1 base, with 8 bases between. The DNA of the CDR3 is TGTGCCAGCAGCCCAGGGGGCACAGATACGCAGTATTTT. Its translation: CASSPGGTDTQYF.

The J gene is TRBJ1-1, the V gene TRBV6-1; possibly TRBD1 for D (6 bases). Germline V gene data show CDR1 as MNHNS and CDR2 as SASEGT. V was trimmed by 6 bases and J by 3 bases, leaving 11 bases between them. The CDR3 contains 13 residues. The CDR3 coding sequence is TGTGCCAGCAGCGACAGGCCACACACTGAAGCTTTCTTT. It is translated as CASSDRPHTEAFF.

As concerns this clone: This same CDR3 is encoded by further DNA sequences in the sample. The V call is TRBV5-1, the J call TRBJ1-1; TRBD1 is a possible D gene (5 bases). This CDR3 is built from 14 residues. CDR1 and CDR2 (germline): SGHRS, YFSETQ. V was cut by 4 bases and J by 4 bases, with 14 bases left in between. CDR3 DNA: TGCGCCAGCAGCCCCGGGGGGGGGATCACTGAAGCTTTCTTT. It translates to CASSPGGGITEAFF.

This clone was recorded only once. The chain joins TRBV12-5 to TRBJ2-2; maybe TRBD1 (6 bases). The CDR3 consists of 15 residues. The V gene lost 6 bases and the J gene lost 5 bases, with 16 bases spanning the gap. Germline V gene sequence: CDR1 LGHNT, CDR2 FRNRAP. This CDR3 reads CASGTGQARTGELFF. CDR3 nucleotide sequence: TGTGCTAGTGGAACGGGACAAGCACGGACCGGGGAGCTGTTTTTT.

This clone was counted only a few times. V and J are TRBV6-5 and TRBJ2-1; 11 positions match TRBD1. In germline, CDR1 is MNHEY, CDR2 SVGAGI. The V and J ends lost 6 bases and 8 bases, in that order; junction bases with no gene match: 6. This CDR3 comprises 14 residues. The CDR3 DNA follows: TGTGCCAGCAGCCGGGACAGGGGGAGGTATGAGCAGTTCTTC. As protein: CASSRDRGRYEQFF.

This clone was counted a few times. This rearrangement joins TRBV6-5 to TRBJ1-1; D is ambiguous. Trimming took 6 bases from V and 3 from J, leaving 11 bases between them. The CDR3 loop spans 13 amino acids. Germline V gene data show CDR1 as MNHEY and CDR2 as SVGAGI. The CDR3 loop reads CASSRRVDTEAFF. The CDR3 nucleotides read TGTGCCAGCAGCCGACGGGTGGACACTGAAGCTTTCTTT.

This clone came up once. The chain combines TRBV6-1 with TRBJ2-5; 8 nucleotides line up with TRBD1. The CDR3 length is 14 residues. With V trimmed by 6 bases and J by 5 bases, 8 bases remained unmatched. The germline CDR1 and CDR2 sequences are MNHNS and SASEGT. The CDR3 region is CASRTGGSGETQYF. The DNA of the CDR3 is TGTGCCAGCAGAACAGGGGGTTCGGGGGAGACCCAGTACTTC.

This chain connects TRBV28 to TRBJ2-7; 12 bases align to TRBD1. The CDR3 consists of 15 residues. The germline gives CDR1 MDHEN, CDR2 SYDVKM. The V and J ends lost 3 bases and 6 bases, in that order; junction bases with no gene match: 6. The CDR3: CASSFAGTGGFEQYF. The DNA of the CDR3 is TGTGCCAGCAGTTTCGCCGGGACAGGGGGCTTCGAGCAGTACTTC. Variable domain in full (rest from reference TRBV28 and TRBJ2-7): DVKVTQSSRYLVKRTGEKVFLECVQDMDHENMFWYRQDPGLGLRLIYFSYDVKMKEKGDIPEGYSVSREKKERFSLILESASTNQTSMYLCASSFAGTGGFEQYFGPGTRLTVT.

This chain connects TRBV6-5 to TRBJ2-7; 11 bases match TRBD2. The CDR3 covers 15 residues. Germline CDR1 MNHEY, CDR2 SVGAGI. With V trimmed by 0 bases and J by 3 bases, 1 base remained unmatched. The CDR3 here is CASSYSGTSGYEQYF. The CDR3 bases are TGTGCCAGCAGTTACTCGGGGACTAGCGGCTACGAGCAGTACTTC.

The chain carries TRBV6-5 and TRBJ2-1, with TRBD1 as a possible D gene (5 bases). Trimming removed 6 bases at V and 9 bases at J, with 9 bases between. Germline V gives CDR1 MNHEY, CDR2 SVGAGI. The CDR3 spans 11 residues. CDR3 sequence reads: CASRGPGEQFF. CDR3 DNA sequence: TGTGCCAGCAGGGGGCCTGGTGAGCAGTTCTTC.

The table lists this clone with a count of one. The chain joins TRBV5-1 to TRBJ1-2; D might be TRBD1 (6 bases). This CDR3 has 16 amino acids. Germline CDR1 SGHRS, CDR2 YFSETQ. V lost 0 bases and J 7 bases, leaving 19 bases between the germline ends. This CDR3 is CASSLDPYTGLGGYTF. For the CDR3, the DNA is TGCGCCAGCAGCTTGGACCCTTATACAGGGTTGGGTGGCTACACCTTC. The full variable domain, with the rest looked up from reference TRBV5-1 and TRBJ1-2, is KAGVTQTPRYLIKTRGQQVTLSCSPISGHRSVSWYQQTPGQGLQFLFEYFSETQRNKGNFPGRFSGRQFSNSRSEMNVSTLELGDSALYLCASSLDPYTGLGGYTFGSGTRLTVV.

The CDR3 sequence is CAWSQGARNEQFF. The DNA of the CDR3 is TGTGCCTGGAGTCAGGGGGCCAGGAATGAGCAGTTCTTC. The V gene is TRBV30, the J gene TRBJ2-1; 8 bases line up with TRBD1. This CDR3 is 13 amino acids long. Losses at the gene ends were 2 bases for V and 7 bases for J; bases not matched to a gene: 4. The V gene's germline CDR1 is GTSNPN and CDR2 SVGIG (reference sequence).

The genes are TRBV10-1 and TRBJ2-7, with 9 bases that match TRBD1. This CDR3 comprises 15 residues. CDR1 is WNHNN, CDR2 SYGVQD, per germline (reference sequence). After removal of 3 bases from V and 5 bases from J, the junction contained 8 bases not matched to a gene. CDR3 residues: CASSDPRDRVDEQYF. For the CDR3, the DNA is TGCGCCAGCAGTGACCCCCGGGACAGGGTGGACGAGCAGTACTTC.

The rearrangement uses TRBV5-1 and TRBJ2-7; D unclear. The CDR3 has 15 residues. Trimming pared 0 bases from V and 6 bases from J, leaving 16 bases between. CDR1 and CDR2 (germline): SGHRS, YFSETQ. DNA of the CDR3: TGCGCCAGCAGCTTGGGTCCGGAGACCTCTACCGAGCAGTACTTC. It is translated as CASSLGPETSTEQYF. Full variable domain (remainder filled in from reference TRBV5-1 and TRBJ2-7): KAGVTQTPRYLIKTRGQQVTLSCSPISGHRSVSWYQQTPGQGLQFLFEYFSETQRNKGNFPGRFSGRQFSNSRSEMNVSTLELGDSALYLCASSLGPETSTEQYFGPGTRLTVT.

The gene calls are TRBV28 and TRBJ1-2, with unresolved D. V lost 5 bases, J lost 4 bases, and 14 bases lay in between. CDR1 is MDHEN and CDR2 is SYDVKM in the germline V gene. The CDR3 has 14 residues. Here the CDR3 reads CASSAGSEIYGYTF. CDR3 DNA sequence: TGTGCCAGCAGTGCGGGGAGCGAGATCTATGGCTACACCTTC.

The chain joins TRBV25-1 to TRBJ2-3; D possibly corresponds to TRBD2 (5 bases). Trimming took off 4 bases at V and 2 bases at J, with 13 bases between the two ends. The CDR3 extends over 15 amino acids. Germline lookup yields CDR1 MGHDK and CDR2 SYGVNS. In nucleotides, the CDR3 is TGTGCCAGCAGTGGAACAGAGGACTTCACAGATACGCAGTATTTT. It specifies CASSGTEDFTDTQYF.